Presented here are 26 T cell receptor beta chains from one specimen sequenced in a study of blood T cell repertoires in COVID-19. The protocol was immunoSEQ multiplex PCR, while the TCRdb copy is restricted to in-frame clones and leaves out a portion. The sample has 130,000 to 150,000 clones, roughly 90% seen once. Material: PBMCs or T cells enriched from blood (not recorded which). These receptors were collected from a woman in her 30s with acute COVID-19.

With regard to this clone: A read error may explain this, as a much larger clone is one base away. The CDR3 DNA reads TGTGCCAGCAGATCCAACAATGAGCAGTTCTTC. Encoded protein: CASRSNNEQFF. The J gene is TRBJ2-1, the V gene TRBV11-1; no reliable D call. This CDR3 comprises 11 residues. Germline CDR1 and CDR2: SGHAT and FQDESV (reference sequence). The ends were cut back, 6 bases at V and 5 bases at J, with 5 bases in the middle.

The chain combines TRBV7-3 with TRBJ2-7, with D possibly being TRBD1 (6 bases). Germline V CDR1 and CDR2: SGHTA, FQGTGA. The CDR3 has 15 amino acids. Deletions cut 5 bases from V and 2 bases from J, with 16 bases between. CDR3: CASSVTGLGTYEQYF. The CDR3 bases are TGTGCCAGCAGCGTGACAGGTCTTGGGACCTACGAGCAGTACTTC.

The chain couples TRBV9 to TRBJ1-5, with TRBD1 matching 9 bases. V gave up 7 bases and J gave up 4 bases; unmatched junction bases: 12. The CDR3 loop spans 16 amino acids. CDR1 SGDLS and CDR2 YYNGEE come from the germline V gene. CDR3 bases: TGTGCCAGCGGGCAAACCGGGACAGGGAGGAATCAGCCCCAGCATTTT. It codes for CASGQTGTGRNQPQHF.

This sequence joins TRBV7-9 and TRBJ1-2; D gene unclear. V was pared by 5 bases and J by 3 bases, with 16 bases between. The CDR3 loop spans 15 amino acids. CDR1 SEHNR and CDR2 FQNEAQ come from the germline V gene (reference sequence). CDR3 DNA: TGTGCCAGCAGCCCTCCTTTACCCGCGTACTATGGCTACACCTTC. Amino acids: CASSPPLPAYYGYTF.

The chain recombines TRBV28 with TRBJ1-2; tentative D call: TRBD1 (5 bases). The CDR3 loop spans 13 amino acids. The germline V and J ends were trimmed by 6 bases and 4 bases, with 12 bases remaining between them. Germline V gene lookup returns CDR1 MDHEN and CDR2 SYDVKM. In DNA form, the CDR3 reads TGTGCCAGCAGACAAGGACAATTCTATGGCTACACCTTC. Protein sequence: CASRQGQFYGYTF.

V and J are TRBV7-2 and TRBJ1-1; D is unresolved. Per germline, CDR1 SGHTA and CDR2 FQGNSA. V lost 0 bases and J 2 bases, leaving 10 bases between the germline ends. This CDR3 has 15 residues. The CDR3 DNA reads TGTGCCAGCAGCTTAGCGCTCCCAGGCAACACTGAAGCTTTCTTT. Translated: CASSLALPGNTEAFF.

This chain connects TRBV19 to TRBJ2-1; 7 nucleotides agree with TRBD2. The trim removed 6 bases at V and 6 bases at J, leaving 14 bases unmatched. This CDR3 comprises 16 residues. The germline CDR1 and CDR2 sequences are LNHDA and SQIVND (reference sequence). The CDR3 is CASRPRYAGDGNEQFF. In DNA form, the CDR3 reads TGTGCCAGTAGGCCCCGGTATGCGGGAGACGGCAATGAGCAGTTCTTC.

The chain couples TRBV28 to TRBJ1-5; no reliable D call. The CDR3 spans 14 residues. Trimming pared 1 base from V and 10 bases from J, leaving 14 bases between. Germline V lookup: CDR1 MDHEN, CDR2 SYDVKM. For the CDR3, the DNA is TGTGCCAGCAGTTTATTTCCTGCGACTGGACCCCAGCATTTT. Its protein product is CASSLFPATGPQHF.

CDR3 sequence (DNA): TGCGCCAGCAGTGAGTCGAGGGGCCGCGGGGGGTCACTTGGCTACACCTTC. Amino acid sequence: CASSESRGRGGSLGYTF. V and J are TRBV10-1 and TRBJ1-2; D is perhaps TRBD1 (5 bases). The germline CDR1 and CDR2 sequences are WNHNN and SYGVQD (reference sequence). The CDR3 consists of 17 residues. V was trimmed by 0 bases and J by 7 bases, leaving 21 bases between them.

The chain is built from TRBV18 and TRBJ2-3, with D perhaps TRBD2 (6 bases). V was shortened by 3 bases and J by 0 bases, with 10 bases between the two germline ends. CDR1 is KGHSH and CDR2 is LQKENI in the germline V gene. The CDR3 sequence is 15 residues long. The DNA of the CDR3 is TGTGCCAGCTCACCTCAGAGCGGGAGCACAGATACGCAGTATTTT. This translates into CASSPQSGSTDTQYF.

The V gene is TRBV9, the J gene TRBJ2-3; 7 positions match TRBD2. J gave up 2 bases and V 0 bases, and 6 bases lay outside the gene matches. Germline values: CDR1 SGDLS, CDR2 YYNGEE. This CDR3 comprises 16 residues. The CDR3 nucleotides read TGTGCCAGCAGCGTAGCTCGAGCGGGACCCACAGATACGCAGTATTTT. This codes for CASSVARAGPTDTQYF.

The chain recombines TRBV29-1 with TRBJ1-2; 8 nucleotides match TRBD1. The germline V gene encodes CDR1 SQVTM and CDR2 ANQGSEA. This CDR3 contains 16 residues. The trim removed 3 bases at V and 4 bases at J, leaving 13 bases unmatched. This CDR3 reads CSVDSGDRPRSYGYTF. The DNA of the CDR3 is TGCAGCGTTGATTCTGGGGACAGGCCCAGGTCCTATGGCTACACCTTC.

The chain is built from TRBV5-5 and TRBJ2-7; 9 positions match TRBD2. CDR1 SGHKS and CDR2 YYEKEE come from the germline V gene (reference sequence). The V segment lost 2 bases and the J segment 0 bases; nucleotides outside the gene matches: 9. This CDR3 has 17 amino acids. This CDR3 is CASSFASGEISSYEQYF. CDR3 sequence (DNA): TGTGCCAGCAGCTTCGCTAGCGGGGAGATTAGCTCCTACGAGCAGTACTTC.

This clone was picked up one time. The rearrangement joins TRBV5-1 to TRBJ1-4; 9 bases agree with TRBD1. Germline CDR1 is SGHRS and CDR2 is YFSETQ. The CDR3 has 16 residues. Trimming removed 3 bases from V and 6 bases from J; junction bases left unmatched: 9. CDR3 protein: CASSSQGGQGYEKLFF. As DNA, the CDR3 is TGCGCCAGCAGCTCGCAGGGGGGACAGGGTTATGAAAAACTGTTTTTT.

V is TRBV14 and J is TRBJ1-3; no definite D call. Germline CDR1 reads SGHDN; CDR2 reads FVKESK. V dropped 4 bases and J dropped 0 bases, with 4 bases sitting between them. The CDR3 covers 13 residues. CDR3 in DNA: TGTGCCAGCAGCCCAAACTCTGGAAACACCATATATTTT. Translating gives CASSPNSGNTIYF.

This clone was recorded once. The rearrangement uses TRBV4-3 and TRBJ1-6, with D possibly matching TRBD1 (5 bases). V lost 0 bases, J lost 8 bases, and 14 bases lay in between. Germline CDR1 is LGHNA and CDR2 is YSLEER. The CDR3 has 16 amino acids. The CDR3 loop reads CASSQDSTPGYSPLHF. CDR3 DNA: TGCGCCAGCAGCCAAGATAGTACGCCAGGGTATTCACCCCTCCACTTT.

The chain carries TRBV7-6 and TRBJ2-5, with TRBD2 identical over 9 bases. There are 15 residues in the CDR3. V gave up 5 bases and J gave up 4 bases; unmatched junction bases: 8. Germline V lookup: CDR1 SGHVS, CDR2 FNYEAQ. CDR3: CASSTKGTSRETQYF. CDR3 nucleotides: TGTGCCAGCAGCACGAAGGGGACTAGCCGAGAGACCCAGTACTTC.

The chain recombines TRBV19 with TRBJ2-7; D perhaps matches TRBD1 (5 bases). Germline V gene data show CDR1 as LNHDA and CDR2 as SQIVND (reference sequence). The V end was cut by 3 bases, the J end by 4 bases, with 13 bases between. This CDR3 is built from 14 residues. The CDR3 spells CASSIDRGGYEQYF. CDR3 coding DNA: TGTGCCAGTAGTATTGATAGGGGCGGTTACGAGCAGTACTTC. Full variable domain (remainder filled in from reference TRBV19 and TRBJ2-7): DGGITQSPKYLFRKEGQNVTLSCEQNLNHDAMYWYRQDPGQGLRLIYYSQIVNDFQKGDIAEGYSVSREKKESFPLTVTSAQKNPTAFYLCASSIDRGGYEQYFGPGTRLTVT.

Note on this clone: The sample holds other DNA sequences that translate to the same CDR3. The chain couples TRBV7-2 to TRBJ1-1; 9 nucleotides agree with TRBD1. The CDR3 consists of 14 residues. Trimming cost V 3 bases and J 1 base; bases outside gene matches: 0. Germline-derived CDR1 and CDR2 are SGHTA and FQGNSA. Here the CDR3 DNA reads TGTGCCAGCAGCTTGACAGGGGGGAACACTGAAGCTTTCTTT. Protein sequence: CASSLTGGNTEAFF.

The chain combines TRBV19 with TRBJ1-2; no reliable D call. The CDR3 runs 15 residues. V was pared by 0 bases and J by 0 bases, with 8 bases between. Germline CDR1 reads LNHDA; CDR2 reads SQIVND (reference sequence). CDR3 amino acids: CASSIDSTTNYGYTF. CDR3 coding DNA: TGTGCCAGTAGTATAGATTCGACAACTAACTATGGCTACACCTTC.

In this sample, this clone turned up once. The V call is TRBV10-2, the J call TRBJ2-7, with 9 bases that match TRBD1. The V segment lost 7 bases and the J segment 5 bases; nucleotides outside the gene matches: 6. Germline CDR1 reads WSHSY; CDR2 reads SAAADI. The CDR3 is 13 residues long. This chain's CDR3 is CASTGQGGHEQYF. The CDR3, as DNA: TGCGCCAGCACGGGACAGGGAGGCCACGAGCAGTACTTC.

V gene TRBV28 combines with J gene TRBJ2-5, with TRBD1 matching 12 bases. The ends lost 5 bases at V and 6 bases at J; junction bases unmatched: 10. The germline V gene encodes CDR1 MDHEN and CDR2 SYDVKM. The CDR3 length is 16 residues. The CDR3: CASSPLRGQGAQTQYF. The CDR3 nucleotides read TGTGCCAGCAGTCCTCTGCGGGGACAGGGGGCGCAGACCCAGTACTTC.

The genes are TRBV3-1 (or the pseudogene TRBV3-2) and TRBJ2-1; the match to TRBD2 covers 7 bases. Germline CDR1 reads LGHDT; CDR2 reads YNNKEL (reference sequence). Trimming took 0 bases from V and 3 from J; bases not matched to a gene: 5. The CDR3 extends over 16 amino acids. The CDR3 region is CASSQELADYYNEQFF. The CDR3 DNA sequence: TGTGCCAGCAGCCAAGAGCTAGCGGACTACTACAATGAGCAGTTCTTC.

The rearrangement uses TRBV5-4 and TRBJ2-2; D remains ambiguous. Trimming removed 0 bases at V and 0 bases at J, with 6 bases between. Germline assignment: CDR1 SGHNT and CDR2 YYREEE (reference sequence). This CDR3 region has 15 residues. The CDR3 reads CASSLGGANTGELFF. CDR3 coding DNA: TGTGCCAGCAGCTTGGGAGGAGCGAACACCGGGGAGCTGTTTTTT.

This chain uses TRBV3-1 (or the pseudogene TRBV3-2) with TRBJ2-2; 8 bases align to TRBD1. Germline lookup yields CDR1 LGHDT and CDR2 YNNKEL (reference sequence). The CDR3 consists of 18 residues. Trimming cost V 0 bases and J 10 bases; bases outside gene matches: 16. CDR3 region: CASSQEKSSQGAPLELFF. The CDR3 region has the DNA TGTGCCAGCAGCCAAGAGAAGTCGTCTCAGGGGGCTCCGTTGGAGCTGTTTTTT.

The CDR3 sequence is CAYDRGLDQPQHF. CDR3 DNA sequence: TGTGCCTACGACAGGGGGCTGGATCAGCCCCAGCATTTT. The gene calls are TRBV30 and TRBJ1-5, with 10 positions matching TRBD1. V gave up 7 bases and J gave up 5 bases; unmatched junction bases: 5. The CDR3 is made up of 13 amino acids. Germline CDR1 and CDR2: GTSNPN and SVGIG (reference sequence).